The rows below give T cell receptor beta chains drawn from one sample of a study of blood T cells in healthy people across ages. MiXCR, run by TCRdb on the 5' RACE reads, gives a single entry per CDR3 protein. The sample records 1,500,000 or so distinct CDR3 sequences, roughly 43% being singletons. The sequencing sample was made of blood. These receptors all stem from a woman younger than 30 in good health. Each CDR3 is given with its conserved first and last residue. D genes are given only for firm matches. The listing skips clone size in some rows; elsewhere it reads once, few, many or a size class.

D | J | size | V | DNA | CDR3
- | TRBJ2-5 | few | TRBV5-1 | TGCGCCAGCAAGTTTAACAGCCAAGAGACCCAGTACTTC | CASKFNSQETQYF
TRBD1 | TRBJ2-5 | many | TRBV4-3 | TGCGCCAGCAGCCAAGAGACAGGGTGGGAGACCCAGTACTTC | CASSQETGWETQYF
TRBD2 | TRBJ2-3 | once | TRBV9 | TGTGCCAGCAGCGCCGGGACTATCGAGTACACAGATACGCAGTATTTT | CASSAGTIEYTDTQYF
TRBD2 | TRBJ2-5 | - | TRBV7-9 | TGTGCCAGCAGCGGACTAGCGGGGGACTACAATGAGCAGTACTTC | CASSGLAGDYNEQYF
TRBD1 | TRBJ2-1 | few | TRBV20-1 | TGCAGTGGCCAGGACAGGGGCTACAATGAGCAGTTCTTC | CSGQDRGYNEQFF
TRBD1 | TRBJ1-2 | - | TRBV20-1 | TGCAGTGCTAGATGGCCAGGACAGGGGTTTGGCTACACCTTC | CSARWPGQGFGYTF
TRBD1 | TRBJ2-7 | - | TRBV12-3/TRBV12-4 | TGTGCCAGCAGTAGAGGGACAGGCCTTTCCACCTACGAGCAGTACTTC | CASSRGTGLSTYEQYF
TRBD1 | TRBJ2-1 | few | TRBV15 | TGTGCCACCAGCAGAGATCACACAGGGGGCAAATTTAATGAGCAGTTCTTC | CATSRDHTGGKFNEQFF
- | TRBJ1-2 | few | TRBV4-1 | TGCGCCAGCAGCCAAGAGAGACTAGGGTTCAACGGCTACACCTTC | CASSQERLGFNGYTF
- | TRBJ1-1 | - | TRBV10-3 | TGTGCCATCAGTTCCGACAGAGATAACGCTGAAGCTTTCTTT | CAISSDRDNAEAFF
- | TRBJ2-1 | - | TRBV9 | TGTGCCAGCAGCTTAGGGGGGGAGTCCTACCATGAGCAGTTCTTC | CASSLGGESYHEQFF
- | TRBJ2-7 | few | TRBV4-1 | TGCGCCAGCAGCCAAGATCAGACAGCGGCCTACGAGCAGTACTTC | CASSQDQTAAYEQYF
TRBD2 | TRBJ2-1 | - | TRBV27 | TGTGCCAGCAGATGGACGAGCGGGAGATATGAGCAGTTCTTC | CASRWTSGRYEQFF
TRBD2 | TRBJ2-3 | - | TRBV9 | TGTGCCAGCACCGGGGGGGAGTTGAGCTCTAGCACAGATACGCAGTATTTT | CASTGGELSSSTDTQYF
- | TRBJ2-1 | - | TRBV6-6 | TGTGCCAGCAGTCGCCGGGACTTGGAGTTCTTC | CASSRRDLEFF